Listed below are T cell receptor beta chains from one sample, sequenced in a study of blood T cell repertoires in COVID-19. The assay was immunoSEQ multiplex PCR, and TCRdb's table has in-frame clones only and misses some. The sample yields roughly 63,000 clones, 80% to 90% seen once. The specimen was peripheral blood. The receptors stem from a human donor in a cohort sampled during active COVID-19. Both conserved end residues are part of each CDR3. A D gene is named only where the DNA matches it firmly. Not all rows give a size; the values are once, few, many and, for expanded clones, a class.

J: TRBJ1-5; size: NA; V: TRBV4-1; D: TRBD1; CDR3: CASSQVLNRDRVSNQPQHF; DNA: TGCGCCAGCAGCCAAGTCCTAAACCGGGACAGAGTTAGCAATCAGCCCCAGCATTTT
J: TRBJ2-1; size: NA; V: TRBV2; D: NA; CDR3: CASSALIDNEQFF; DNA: TGTGCCAGCAGTGCCCTAATAGACAATGAGCAGTTCTTC
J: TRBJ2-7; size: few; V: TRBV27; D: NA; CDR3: CASSLMSSAYEQYF; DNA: TGTGCCAGCAGTTTAATGTCCTCCGCCTACGAGCAGTACTTC
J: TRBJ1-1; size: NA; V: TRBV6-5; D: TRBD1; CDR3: CASSYSGQGNTEAFF; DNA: TGTGCCAGCAGTTACTCCGGACAGGGGAACACTGAAGCTTTCTTT
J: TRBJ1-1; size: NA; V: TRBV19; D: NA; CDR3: CASRPQGRPRMNTEAFF; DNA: TGTGCCAGTAGACCACAGGGACGGCCGCGGATGAACACTGAAGCTTTCTTT
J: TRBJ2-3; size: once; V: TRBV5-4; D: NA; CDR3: CAITRRGRGTSTDTQYF; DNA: TGTGCGATCACCCGTAGGGGGAGGGGGACTAGCACAGATACGCAGTATTTT
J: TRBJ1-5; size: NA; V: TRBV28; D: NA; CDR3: CASSLGGVSTTQPQHF; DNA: TGTGCCAGCAGCCTAGGCGGGGTATCAACTACTCAGCCCCAGCATTTT
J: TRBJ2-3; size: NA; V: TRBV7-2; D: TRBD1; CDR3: CASSPDRAVSDTQYF; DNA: TGTGCCAGCAGCCCCGACAGGGCGGTTTCGGATACGCAGTATTTT
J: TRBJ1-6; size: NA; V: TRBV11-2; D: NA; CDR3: CASSLSDGDSPLHF; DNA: TGTGCCAGCAGTCTCTCTGACGGGGATTCACCCCTCCACTTT
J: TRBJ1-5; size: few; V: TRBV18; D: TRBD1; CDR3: CASSHGQGNQPQHF; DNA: TGTGCCAGCTCACATGGACAGGGAAATCAGCCCCAGCATTTT
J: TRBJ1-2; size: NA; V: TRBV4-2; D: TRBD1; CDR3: CASSAPGQGDFNYGYTF; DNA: TGTGCCAGCTCTGCCCCGGGACAGGGGGATTTTAACTATGGCTACACCTTC
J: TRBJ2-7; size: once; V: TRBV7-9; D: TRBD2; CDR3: CASSVGGRAYEQYF; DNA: TGTGCCAGCAGCGTGGGCGGGAGAGCCTACGAGCAGTACTTC